The subject of this entry is one T cell receptor (beta chain). Measured with immunoSEQ multiplex PCR; TCRdb has only the in-frame clones, and not every one. Of 300,000 to 450,000 clones in the sample, approximately 84% are singletons; the top ten hold around 3.3%. The sample's treatment: some 20 received Ad26.COV2.S at low or high dose, single or two shots; several received placebo; per-sample allocation not given. The investigators took samples on day 63 after the first vaccine or placebo injection. An adult of 18-55 years in Boston served as donor. Expressing Wuhan-strain SARS-CoV-2 spike, an Ad26 vector served as the vaccine. The data originate from a study of Ad26.COV2.S vaccination and SARS-CoV-2 variants. The wider study: As a participant in COV1001, the donor was in the Ad26.COV2.S trial arm.

Trimming shortened V by 3 bases and J by 4 bases, and 12 bases separated the two germline ends. This CDR3 is built from 15 residues. Germline loops: CDR1 KGHSH, CDR2 LQKENI. The sample was peripheral blood, taken in a trial of Ad26.COV2.S vaccine versus placebo. The sequence was collected from a person aged 18-65 years who received the Ad26.COV2.S COVID-19 vaccine or a placebo. V usage is TRBV18 and J usage is TRBJ1-4, with a possible D match to TRBD1 (6 bases). In DNA form, the CDR3 reads TGTGCCAGCTCACCGAGGACAGACAATAATGAAAAACTGTTTTTT. This translates into CASSPRTDNNEKLFF.